A single sample is the source of the 16 T cell receptor beta chains below, sequenced in a study of T-cell reconstitution after alpha-beta-depleted transplantation in children. Preparation of the TCRbeta library involved a method that used unique molecular identifiers. TCRdb reprocessed the PCR reads via MiXCR and lists one record per CDR3 protein. The sample lists 500,000 or so distinct CDR3 sequences; 32% were seen once. Here the sequenced sample was PBMCs from the stem cell graft donor, taken from the stem cell graft. These receptors were obtained from a human donor who donated a stem cell graft to a child with aplastic anemia.

The DNA of the CDR3 is TGTGCCAGCAGTCCCACTAGCGGGGTATCCTACAATGAGCAGTTCTTC. Its protein product is CASSPTSGVSYNEQFF. The chain employs TRBV12-3 or TRBV12-4 and TRBJ2-1; 10 nucleotides align to TRBD2. The CDR3 has 16 residues. Trimming cost V 5 bases and J 1 base; bases outside gene matches: 5.

The V and J genes are TRBV27 and TRBJ2-2; D ambiguous. The V gene's germline CDR1 is MNHEY and CDR2 SMNVEV (reference sequence). The CDR3 length is 15 residues. V lost 4 bases, J lost 0 bases, and 9 bases lay in between. The CDR3 loop is CASSYGNPNTGELFF. CDR3 sequence (DNA): TGTGCCAGCAGTTATGGGAATCCGAACACCGGGGAGCTGTTTTTT.

The genes are TRBV5-5 and TRBJ2-3, with D unresolved. Germline V gene lookup returns CDR1 SGHKS and CDR2 YYEKEE (reference sequence). The CDR3 sequence is 13 residues long. The germline V and J ends were trimmed by 1 base and 2 bases, with 5 bases remaining between them. Here the CDR3 DNA reads TGTGCCAGCAGCTTGTGGGACACAGATACGCAGTATTTT. Translated, it gives CASSLWDTDTQYF.

This clonotype was counted between two and nine times. J is TRBJ2-5 and V is TRBV10-3, with D unresolved. The germline gives CDR1 ENHRY, CDR2 SYGVKD. The V and J ends lost 2 bases and 1 base respectively, with 14 bases between them. The CDR3 contains 16 residues. This CDR3 reads CAISEGDTTLQETQYF. CDR3 nucleotide sequence: TGTGCCATCAGTGAGGGAGACACTACCCTCCAAGAGACCCAGTACTTC.

For this clonotype: The junction and the germline gene differ at one end; a read error may be behind it. V is TRBV7-6 and J is TRBJ2-2; the D gene is possibly TRBD2 (6 bases). Germline V lookup: CDR1 SGHVS, CDR2 FNYEAQ. This CDR3 has 13 residues. The CDR3 region has the DNA TGTGCCAGCAGCCACCCCTTGGGCGGGGAGCTCTTTTTT. It specifies CASSHPLGGELFF.

The V call is TRBV20-1, the J call TRBJ1-1, with a weak D call TRBD1 (6 bases). V was shortened by 3 bases and J by 5 bases, with 13 bases between the two germline ends. Germline V gene lookup returns CDR1 DFQATT and CDR2 SNEGSKA (reference sequence). The CDR3 extends over 13 amino acids. CDR3: CSARSRGGTEAFF. CDR3 nucleotide sequence: TGCAGTGCTAGGAGCCGAGGGGGGACTGAAGCTTTCTTT.

This chain connects TRBV20-1 to TRBJ1-5, with D tentatively TRBD1 (5 bases). Germline V gene sequence: CDR1 DFQATT, CDR2 SNEGSKA (reference sequence). The CDR3 has 12 amino acids. Trimming took off 7 bases at V and 6 bases at J, with 13 bases between the two ends. The CDR3 loop reads CSGGVGSQPQHF. The CDR3 DNA reads TGCAGTGGGGGGGTCGGGAGTCAGCCCCAGCATTTT.

This rearrangement joins TRBV12-3 or TRBV12-4 to TRBJ2-1, with D tentatively TRBD2 (6 bases). V lost 6 bases, J lost 4 bases, and 10 bases lay in between. The CDR3 contains 13 residues. CDR3 in DNA: TGTGCCAGCAGGGAGGGAAGATACAATGAGCAGTTCTTC. Translation: CASREGRYNEQFF.

The rearrangement joins TRBV5-1 to TRBJ1-2; a weak D match, TRBD1 (6 bases). The germline gives CDR1 SGHRS, CDR2 YFSETQ. This CDR3 contains 16 residues. V lost 3 bases and J lost 3, with 18 bases in between. The chain's CDR3 is CASSYRTTGHHYGYTF. DNA of the CDR3: TGCGCCAGCAGCTACCGGACTACAGGGCATCACTATGGCTACACCTTC. The whole variable domain, remainder taken from reference TRBV5-1 and TRBJ1-2, is KAGVTQTPRYLIKTRGQQVTLSCSPISGHRSVSWYQQTPGQGLQFLFEYFSETQRNKGNFPGRFSGRQFSNSRSEMNVSTLELGDSALYLCASSYRTTGHHYGYTFGSGTRLTVV.

This clonotype was counted a few times. The chain uses TRBV29-1 and TRBJ2-7; TRBD1 aligns across 7 bases. The CDR3 contains 14 residues. Germline V lookup: CDR1 SQVTM, CDR2 ANQGSEA. V dropped 6 bases and J dropped 2; count of bases not matched to a gene: 10. The CDR3 DNA follows: TGCAGCGTACCACAGGGGCTTGGCACCTACGAGCAGTACTTC. Residues: CSVPQGLGTYEQYF.

The chain links TRBV30 to TRBJ2-4; D remains unclear. The CDR3 runs 13 residues. CDR1 and CDR2 from the germline V gene are GTSNPN and SVGIG (reference sequence). V lost 3 bases and J 0 bases, leaving 6 bases between the germline ends. The CDR3 bases are TGTGCCTGGAGGGCCCAAGCCAAAAACATTCAGTACTTC. Translated, it gives CAWRAQAKNIQYF.

Written as DNA, the CDR3 is TGCGCCAGCAGCTCCAGGGGGAACCAATCAACTAATGAAAAACTGTTTTTT. As protein: CASSSRGNQSTNEKLFF. V is TRBV4-1 and J is TRBJ1-4, with 7 bases matching TRBD1. The CDR3 length is 17 residues. CDR1 is MGHRA and CDR2 is YSYEKL in the germline V gene. V was pared by 5 bases and J by 0 bases, with 9 bases of the junction left unmatched.

The chain joins TRBV9 to TRBJ2-3; D unclear. V shed 0 bases and J shed 3 bases, with 11 bases lying between them. Germline CDR1 SGDLS, CDR2 YYNGEE. The length of the CDR3 is 15 residues. CDR3 amino acids: CASSVGEGRTDTQYF. The CDR3 DNA follows: TGTGCCAGCAGCGTAGGTGAAGGGCGAACAGATACGCAGTATTTT. Looking up the rest from reference TRBV9 and TRBJ2-3 gives the full variable domain: DSGVTQTPKHLITATGQRVTLRCSPRSGDLSVYWYQQSLDQGLQFLIQYYNGEERAKGNILERFSAQQFPDLHSELNLSSLELGDSALYFCASSVGEGRTDTQYFGPGTRLTVL.

The chain uses TRBV6-2 or TRBV6-3 and TRBJ2-7; 7 positions match TRBD2. The CDR3 consists of 13 residues. The V and J ends lost 5 bases and 7 bases, in that order; junction bases with no gene match: 8. The germline V gene has CDR1 MNHEY and CDR2 SVGEGT. In nucleotides, the CDR3 is TGTGCCAGCAGTCAACTAGCGCTGAGGGAGCAGTACGTC. As protein: CASSQLALREQYV.

The chain combines TRBV12-3 or TRBV12-4 with TRBJ2-5, with no clear D. The V end lost 3 bases, the J end lost 1 base, and 12 bases lay between the germline ends. CDR3 length equals 15 residues. CDR3 DNA: TGTGCCAGCAGTTTCCGATTCTCGTCCCAAGAGACCCAGTACTTC. Translated: CASSFRFSSQETQYF.

The rearrangement links TRBV5-6 to TRBJ2-7; D uncertain. Germline V CDR1 and CDR2: SGHDT, YYEEEE. The CDR3 loop spans 13 amino acids. With 0 bases removed from V and 5 bases from J, the gap between germline ends came to 9 bases. CDR3 coding DNA: TGTGCCAGCAGCTTGGCGGGTAGCAACGAGCAGTACGTC. Protein sequence: CASSLAGSNEQYV.